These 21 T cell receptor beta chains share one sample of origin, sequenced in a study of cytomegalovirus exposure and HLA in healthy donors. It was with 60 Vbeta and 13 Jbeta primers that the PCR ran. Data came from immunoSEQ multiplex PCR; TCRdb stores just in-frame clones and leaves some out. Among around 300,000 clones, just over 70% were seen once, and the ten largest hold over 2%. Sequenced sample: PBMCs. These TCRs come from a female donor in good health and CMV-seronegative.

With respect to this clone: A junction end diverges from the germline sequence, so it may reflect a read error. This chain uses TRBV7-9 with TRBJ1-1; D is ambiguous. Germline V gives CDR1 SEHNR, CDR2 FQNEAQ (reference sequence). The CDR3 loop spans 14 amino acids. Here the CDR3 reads CSSSGTGLNTEAFF. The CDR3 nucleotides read TGTTCCAGCTCCGGTACGGGGTTGAACACTGAAGCTTTCTTT.

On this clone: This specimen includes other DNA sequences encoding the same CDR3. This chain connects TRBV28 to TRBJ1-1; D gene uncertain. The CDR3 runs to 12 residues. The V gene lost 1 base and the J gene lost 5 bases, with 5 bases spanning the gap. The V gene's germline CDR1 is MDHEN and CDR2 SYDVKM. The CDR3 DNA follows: TGTGCCAGCAGTTTATCCAGGACTGAAGCTTTCTTT. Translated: CASSLSRTEAFF.

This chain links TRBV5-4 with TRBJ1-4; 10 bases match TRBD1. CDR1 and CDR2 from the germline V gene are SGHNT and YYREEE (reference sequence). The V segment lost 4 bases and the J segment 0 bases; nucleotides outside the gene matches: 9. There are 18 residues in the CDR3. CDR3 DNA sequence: TGTGCCAGCAGCACAGGACAGGGGGGGTTAGCAACTAATGAAAAACTGTTTTTT. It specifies CASSTGQGGLATNEKLFF.

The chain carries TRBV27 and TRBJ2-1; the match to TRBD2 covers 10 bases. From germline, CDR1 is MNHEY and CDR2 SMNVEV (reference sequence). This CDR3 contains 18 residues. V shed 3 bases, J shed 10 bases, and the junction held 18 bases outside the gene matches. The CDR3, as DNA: TGTGCCAGCAGTTTTAGGCTGGTCAGGCTAGCGGGAGTTCAGGAGCAGTTCTTC. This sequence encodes CASSFRLVRLAGVQEQFF.

The CDR3 DNA follows: TGCAGTGCTAGAGATCTCAGTGAGCAGTTCTTC. It translates to CSARDLSEQFF. V is TRBV20-1 and J is TRBJ2-1; no firm D call. This CDR3 is built from 11 residues. V lost 0 bases and J 9 bases, leaving 6 bases between the germline ends. Germline values: CDR1 DFQATT, CDR2 SNEGSKA (reference sequence).

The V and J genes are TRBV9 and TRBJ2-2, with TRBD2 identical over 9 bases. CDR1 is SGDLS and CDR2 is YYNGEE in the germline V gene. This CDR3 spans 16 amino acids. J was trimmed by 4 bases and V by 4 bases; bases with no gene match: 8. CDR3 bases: TGTGCCAGCAGCCCCGGGACTAGCAGATTCACCGGGGAGCTGTTTTTT. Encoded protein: CASSPGTSRFTGELFF.

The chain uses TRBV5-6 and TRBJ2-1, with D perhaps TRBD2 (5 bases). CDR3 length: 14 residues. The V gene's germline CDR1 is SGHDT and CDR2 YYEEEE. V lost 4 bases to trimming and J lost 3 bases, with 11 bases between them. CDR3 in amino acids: CASSLRTFYNEQFF. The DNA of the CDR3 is TGTGCCAGCAGCCTCAGGACTTTCTACAATGAGCAGTTCTTC. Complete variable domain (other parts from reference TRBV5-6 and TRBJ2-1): DAGVTQSPTHLIKTRGQQVTLRCSPKSGHDTVSWYQQALGQGPQFIFQYYEEEERQRGNFPDRFSGHQFPNYSSELNVNALLLGDSALYLCASSLRTFYNEQFFGPGTRLTVL.

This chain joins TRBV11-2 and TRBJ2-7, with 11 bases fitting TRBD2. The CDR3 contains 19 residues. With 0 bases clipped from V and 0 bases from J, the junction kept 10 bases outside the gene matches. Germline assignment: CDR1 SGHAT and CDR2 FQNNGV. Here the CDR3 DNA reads TGTGCCAGCAGCTTAGATCTCCTAGCGGGAGGTTCACGCTCCTACGAGCAGTACTTC. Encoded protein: CASSLDLLAGGSRSYEQYF.

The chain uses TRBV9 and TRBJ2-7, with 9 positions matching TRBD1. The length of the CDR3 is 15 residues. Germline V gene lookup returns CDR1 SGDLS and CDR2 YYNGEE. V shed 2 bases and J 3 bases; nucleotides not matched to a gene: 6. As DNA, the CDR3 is TGTGCCAGCAGCGTCAGTTTGGGACAGGGCTACGAGCAGTACTTC. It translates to CASSVSLGQGYEQYF.

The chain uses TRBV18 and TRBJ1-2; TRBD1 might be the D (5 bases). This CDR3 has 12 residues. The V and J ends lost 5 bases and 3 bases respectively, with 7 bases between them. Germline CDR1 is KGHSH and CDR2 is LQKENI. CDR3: CASSAGDYGYTF. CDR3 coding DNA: TGTGCCAGCTCAGCGGGGGACTATGGCTACACCTTC.

CDR3 sequence (DNA): TGTGCCAGCAGCAGCCCCTCGCTTGGGAACACTGAAGCTTTCTTT. Translating gives CASSSPSLGNTEAFF. The chain recombines TRBV13 with TRBJ1-1, with no clear D. In germline, CDR1 is PRHDT, CDR2 FYEKMQ (reference sequence). The V and J ends lost 5 bases and 1 base respectively, with 14 bases between them. The CDR3 extends over 15 amino acids.

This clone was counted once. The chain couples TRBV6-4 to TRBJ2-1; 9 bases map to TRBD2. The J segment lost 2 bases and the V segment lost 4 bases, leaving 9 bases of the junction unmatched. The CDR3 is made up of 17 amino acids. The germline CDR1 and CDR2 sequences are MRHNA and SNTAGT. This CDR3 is CASSALGGGRAYNEQFF. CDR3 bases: TGTGCCAGCAGTGCCCTCGGTGGCGGGAGGGCCTACAATGAGCAGTTCTTC.

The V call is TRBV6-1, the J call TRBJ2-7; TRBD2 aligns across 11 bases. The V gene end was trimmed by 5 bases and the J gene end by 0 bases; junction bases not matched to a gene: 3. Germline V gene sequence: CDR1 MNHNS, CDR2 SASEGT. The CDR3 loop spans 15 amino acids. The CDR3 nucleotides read TGTGCCAGCAGTCCACTAGCGGGAGCCTCCTACGAGCAGTACTTC. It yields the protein CASSPLAGASYEQYF.

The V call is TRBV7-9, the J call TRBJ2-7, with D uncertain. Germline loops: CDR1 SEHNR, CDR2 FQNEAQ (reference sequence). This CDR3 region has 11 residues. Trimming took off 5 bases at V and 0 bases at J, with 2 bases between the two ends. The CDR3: CASSRSYEQYF. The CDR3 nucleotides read TGTGCCAGCAGCCGCTCCTACGAGCAGTACTTC.

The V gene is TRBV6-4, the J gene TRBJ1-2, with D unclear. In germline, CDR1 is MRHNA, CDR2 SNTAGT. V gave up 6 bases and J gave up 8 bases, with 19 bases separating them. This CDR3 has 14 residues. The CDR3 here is CASSPFGGAEGYTF. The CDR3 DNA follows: TGTGCCAGCAGCCCATTTGGAGGCGCAGAAGGCTACACCTTC.

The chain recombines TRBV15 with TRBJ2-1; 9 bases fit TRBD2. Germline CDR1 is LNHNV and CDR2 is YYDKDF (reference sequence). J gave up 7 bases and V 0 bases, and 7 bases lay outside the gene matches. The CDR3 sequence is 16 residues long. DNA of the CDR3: TGTGCCACCAGCAGAGATGAAGGCGGGAGGGGAAATGAGCAGTTCTTC. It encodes CATSRDEGGRGNEQFF. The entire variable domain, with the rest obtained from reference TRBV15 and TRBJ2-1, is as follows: DAMVIQNPRYQVTQFGKPVTLSCSQTLNHNVMYWYQQKSSQAPKLLFHYYDKDFNNEADTPDNFQSRRPNTSFCFLDIRSPGLGDTAMYLCATSRDEGGRGNEQFFGPGTRLTVL.

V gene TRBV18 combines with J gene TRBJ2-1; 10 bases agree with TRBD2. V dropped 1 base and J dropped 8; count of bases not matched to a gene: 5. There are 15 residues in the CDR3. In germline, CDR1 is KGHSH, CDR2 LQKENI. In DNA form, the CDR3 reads TGTGCCAGCTCACCACTCCTAGCGGGAGAATATGAGCAGTTCTTC. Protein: CASSPLLAGEYEQFF.

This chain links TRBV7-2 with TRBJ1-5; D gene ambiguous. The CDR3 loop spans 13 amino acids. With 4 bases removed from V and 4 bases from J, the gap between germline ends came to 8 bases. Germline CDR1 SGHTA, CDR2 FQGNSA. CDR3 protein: CASSYVGNQPQHF. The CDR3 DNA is TGTGCCAGCAGCTACGTCGGGAATCAGCCCCAGCATTTT. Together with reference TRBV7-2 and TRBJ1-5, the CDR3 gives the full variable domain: GAGVSQSPSNKVTEKGKDVELRCDPISGHTALYWYRQSLGQGLEFLIYFQGNSAPDKSGLPSDRFSAERTGGSVSTLTIQRTQQEDSAVYLCASSYVGNQPQHFGDGTRLSIL.

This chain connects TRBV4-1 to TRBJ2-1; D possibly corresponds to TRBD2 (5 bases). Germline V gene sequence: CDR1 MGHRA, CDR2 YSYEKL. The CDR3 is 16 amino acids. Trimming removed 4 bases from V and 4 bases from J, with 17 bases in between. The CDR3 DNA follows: TGCGCCAGCAGCCTCTACCAGCGGATTGCGTACAATGAGCAGTTCTTC. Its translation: CASSLYQRIAYNEQFF.

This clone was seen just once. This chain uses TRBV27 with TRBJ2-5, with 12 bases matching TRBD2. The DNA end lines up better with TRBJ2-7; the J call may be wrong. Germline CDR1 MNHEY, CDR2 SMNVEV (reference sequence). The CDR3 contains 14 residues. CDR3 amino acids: CASRRTSGIYEQYF. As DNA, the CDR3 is TGTGCCAGCAGGAGGACTAGCGGGATCTACGAGCAGTACTTC.

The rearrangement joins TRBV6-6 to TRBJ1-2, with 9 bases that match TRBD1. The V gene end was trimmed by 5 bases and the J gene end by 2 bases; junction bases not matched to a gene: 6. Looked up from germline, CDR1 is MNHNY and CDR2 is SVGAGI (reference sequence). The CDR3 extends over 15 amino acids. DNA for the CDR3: TGTGCCAGCAGTAGCGCCGGGACAGGGAACTATGGCTACACCTTC. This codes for CASSSAGTGNYGYTF.